The 32 T cell receptor beta chains below were found in one sample sequenced in a study of T-cell memory formation after mild COVID-19. MiXCR was run by TCRdb on the 5' RACE reads, yielding one entry per CDR3 protein. Of 350,000 to 450,000 distinct CDR3 sequences listed, around 30% are singletons. The material sequenced was PBMCs or a T cell subset sorted from them (not recorded which). The receptors originated from an adult woman who had mild COVID-19 (a few samples of this study predate the infection). Cell type and time point are not known.

The CDR3 DNA follows: TGCGCCAGCAGCTCCGCCGGGGGATACCCTAACTATGGCTACACCTTC. This translates into CASSSAGGYPNYGYTF. V and J are TRBV5-1 and TRBJ1-2; possibly TRBD1 for D (5 bases). V shed 3 bases and J shed 0 bases, with 15 bases lying between them. The V gene's germline CDR1 is SGHRS and CDR2 YFSETQ. This CDR3 comprises 16 residues. The full variable domain, its missing parts supplied by reference TRBV5-1 and TRBJ1-2, is KAGVTQTPRYLIKTRGQQVTLSCSPISGHRSVSWYQQTPGQGLQFLFEYFSETQRNKGNFPGRFSGRQFSNSRSEMNVSTLELGDSALYLCASSSAGGYPNYGYTFGSGTRLTVV.

The chain couples TRBV5-1 to TRBJ2-2, with 10 positions matching TRBD1. CDR1 SGHRS and CDR2 YFSETQ come from the germline V gene. Trimming took 3 bases from V and 6 from J; bases not matched to a gene: 8. There are 16 residues in the CDR3. CDR3 DNA: TGCGCCAGCAGCTCATTAACCGGGACAGGGGCCGGGGAGCTGTTTTTT. It yields the protein CASSSLTGTGAGELFF.

The chain recombines TRBV7-8 with TRBJ1-2; D remains ambiguous. Germline CDR1 SGHVS, CDR2 FQNEAQ. The CDR3 runs to 14 residues. V gave up 0 bases and J gave up 3 bases, with 8 bases separating them. The CDR3 nucleotides read TGTGCCAGCAGCTTAGCGTTAGCCTACTATGGCTACACCTTC. It is translated as CASSLALAYYGYTF.

V is TRBV7-2 and J is TRBJ2-7, with 9 bases identical to TRBD2. The CDR3 totals 15 residues. V gave up 4 bases and J gave up 2 bases; unmatched junction bases: 6. From germline, CDR1 is SGHTA and CDR2 FQGNSA. The CDR3 bases are TGTGCCAGCAGCTCGATAGCGGGAGAACCCTACGAGCAGTACTTC. This sequence encodes CASSSIAGEPYEQYF.

This clonotype was counted between two and nine times. V usage is TRBV7-2 and J usage is TRBJ1-2; D is undetermined. The CDR3 has 16 residues. Germline V gene lookup returns CDR1 SGHTA and CDR2 FQGNSA. Trimming left V 4 bases short and J 0 bases short, with 15 bases between. The CDR3 DNA is TGTGCCAGCAGCTCGGCCATGGGTGGAGCTAACTATGGCTACACCTTC. It specifies CASSSAMGGANYGYTF.

The gene calls are TRBV7-9 and TRBJ2-1; 7 nucleotides match TRBD1. CDR1 and CDR2 (germline): SEHNR, FQNEAQ (reference sequence). The V segment lost 5 bases and the J segment 8 bases; nucleotides outside the gene matches: 9. The CDR3 contains 14 residues. The CDR3 region is CASSQSTGIDEQFF. The CDR3 nucleotides read TGTGCCAGCAGCCAATCGACAGGGATCGATGAGCAGTTCTTC.

This clonotype appeared a few times. The genes are TRBV5-1 and TRBJ2-1; 8 nucleotides agree with TRBD2. Germline-derived CDR1 and CDR2 are SGHRS and YFSETQ. J gave up 8 bases and V 0 bases, and 7 bases lay outside the gene matches. This CDR3 has 15 amino acids. The CDR3 loop is CASSLGIAGIDEQFF. As DNA, the CDR3 is TGCGCCAGCAGCTTGGGAATAGCGGGAATCGATGAGCAGTTCTTC.

This clonotype appeared a few times. This chain joins TRBV25-1 and TRBJ2-6; 7 nucleotides line up with TRBD1. V shed 3 bases, J shed 0 bases, and the junction held 5 bases outside the gene matches. Per the germline V gene, CDR1 is MGHDK and CDR2 is SYGVNS. There are 17 residues in the CDR3. The CDR3 loop is CASSDRDRNSGANVLTF. CDR3 sequence (DNA): TGTGCCAGCAGTGACCGGGACAGAAACTCTGGGGCCAACGTCCTGACTTTC.

The CDR3 region is CSVRRGSQETQYF. CDR3 coding DNA: TGCAGCGTGCGTCGGGGTAGCCAAGAGACCCAGTACTTC. This sequence joins TRBV29-1 and TRBJ2-5, with D possibly being TRBD2 (5 bases). In germline, CDR1 is SQVTM, CDR2 ANQGSEA. CDR3 size: 13 residues. Deletions cut 6 bases from V and 1 base from J, with 12 bases between.

The genes are TRBV7-2 and TRBJ2-5; no clear D. Trimming removed 2 bases from V and 5 bases from J, with 9 bases in between. The CDR3 is 13 amino acids. Per germline, CDR1 SGHTA and CDR2 FQGNSA. DNA of the CDR3: TGTGCCAGCAGCTTATTGGCCGGGGAGACCCAGTACTTC. Translated, it gives CASSLLAGETQYF.

This clonotype was seen at least ten times. The chain recombines TRBV24-1 with TRBJ2-3; D tentatively fits TRBD1 or TRBD2 (5 bases each). Germline V gene data show CDR1 as KGHDR and CDR2 as SFDVKD. Deletions cut 9 bases from V and 5 bases from J, with 23 bases between. CDR3 length: 16 residues. This CDR3 reads CATSGLGARQGDTQYF. The CDR3 DNA follows: TGTGCCACCTCCGGTTTGGGAGCCCGGCAGGGAGATACGCAGTATTTT.

The chain links TRBV12-3 or TRBV12-4 to TRBJ2-3; 8 nucleotides agree with TRBD2. V lost 9 bases, J lost 6 bases, and 14 bases stayed unmatched. The CDR3 extends over 15 amino acids. CDR3 nucleotides: TGTGCCAGTTCCCCCGGGCGGGGGGCCGGGGATACGCAGTATTTT. This encodes CASSPGRGAGDTQYF.

There are a few counts of this clonotype. The rearrangement joins TRBV19 to TRBJ2-4; D remains unclear. V was cut by 3 bases and J by 0 bases, with 6 bases left in between. There are 14 residues in the CDR3. CDR1 and CDR2 from the germline V gene are LNHDA and SQIVND (reference sequence). The CDR3 DNA follows: TGTGCCAGTAGTATGGATGTAGCCAAAAACATTCAGTACTTC. As protein: CASSMDVAKNIQYF.

The sample holds a few counts of this clonotype. J is TRBJ1-2 and V is TRBV5-1, with a tentative D call TRBD1 (5 bases). V lost 0 bases, J lost 4 bases, and 16 bases lay in between. Germline V CDR1 and CDR2: SGHRS, YFSETQ. The CDR3 runs to 16 residues. The DNA of the CDR3 is TGCGCCAGCAGCTTGGCCGCCGCAGGGCTCCGCTATGGCTACACCTTC. Translated, it gives CASSLAAAGLRYGYTF.

The CDR3 loop is CASSFLGVNTEAFF. CDR3 in DNA: TGTGCCAGCAGTTTTCTTGGGGTGAACACTGAAGCTTTCTTT. The V call is TRBV27, the J call TRBJ1-1; D unresolved. V lost 3 bases and J lost 0, with 8 bases in between. The CDR3 covers 14 residues. Germline CDR1 and CDR2: MNHEY and SMNVEV (reference sequence).

Only a few counts were recorded for this clonotype. The chain carries TRBV18 and TRBJ2-7; D remains ambiguous. The CDR3 is made up of 13 amino acids. Trimming left V 6 bases short and J 7 bases short, with 16 bases between. Germline CDR1 and CDR2: KGHSH and LQKENI. This CDR3 is CASSLNLGEEQYF. CDR3 coding DNA: TGTGCCAGCTCCCTTAATCTCGGCGAGGAGCAGTACTTC.

This clonotype has more than one count but fewer than ten. The CDR3 DNA reads as TGTGCCAGCAGTGAAGAAGATTTGTGGGGCACTGAAGCTTTCTTT. Translated, it gives CASSEEDLWGTEAFF. This rearrangement joins TRBV6-1 to TRBJ1-1, with unresolved D. Trimming stripped 1 base from V and 4 bases from J, with 13 bases between. This CDR3 region has 15 residues. Germline values: CDR1 MNHNS, CDR2 SASEGT.

This clonotype occurred once. The rearrangement links TRBV3-1 to TRBJ1-1, with D perhaps matching TRBD1 (6 bases). Germline CDR1 LGHDT, CDR2 YNNKEL (reference sequence). CDR3 size: 13 residues. Between the trimmed V and J ends, which lost 4 bases and 7 bases, there was a span of 13 bases. The DNA of the CDR3 is TGTGCCAGCAGCCGGGATACAGGGTTTGAAGCTTTCTTT. Protein product: CASSRDTGFEAFF.

This clonotype was counted only a few times. V is TRBV7-9 and J is TRBJ1-5; D remains unclear. Germline-derived CDR1 and CDR2 are SEHNR and FQNEAQ (reference sequence). The CDR3 length is 16 residues. The ends were cut back, 5 bases at V and 4 bases at J, with 18 bases in the middle. CDR3 DNA: TGTGCCAGCAGCCCCGAGGGATCGGTGGCGAATCAGCCCCAGCATTTT. Protein sequence: CASSPEGSVANQPQHF.

This clonotype was detected a few times. The rearrangement joins TRBV24-1 to TRBJ2-3; no firm D call. The CDR3 runs 14 residues. The V and J ends lost 3 bases and 0 bases respectively, with 6 bases between them. Germline CDR1 and CDR2: KGHDR and SFDVKD. The chain's CDR3 is CATSDVGSTDTQYF. The CDR3 nucleotides are TGTGCCACCAGTGATGTCGGGAGCACAGATACGCAGTATTTT.

The J gene is TRBJ2-7, the V gene TRBV30; 11 bases line up with TRBD1. The germline V gene has CDR1 GTSNPN and CDR2 SVGIG (reference sequence). V lost 5 bases and J lost 3; bases outside the gene matches: 3. The length of the CDR3 is 13 residues. The CDR3 reads CAWEGQGGYEQYF. CDR3 nucleotide sequence: TGTGCCTGGGAGGGACAGGGGGGCTACGAGCAGTACTTC.

The sample holds many counts of this clonotype. The rearrangement uses TRBV12-3 or TRBV12-4 and TRBJ2-3; D is perhaps TRBD2 (6 bases). The CDR3 sequence is 14 residues long. V was trimmed by 6 bases and J by 3 bases, leaving 13 bases between them. Written as DNA, the CDR3 is TGTGCCAGCAGGGAGGGAGTCGGAACAGATACGCAGTATTTT. Residues: CASREGVGTDTQYF.

J is TRBJ1-1 and V is TRBV7-9; D not resolved. The length of the CDR3 is 16 residues. The germline V gene has CDR1 SEHNR and CDR2 FQNEAQ (reference sequence). Deletions cut 5 bases from V and 4 bases from J, with 20 bases between. The CDR3: CASSLRLGPQPTEAFF. The CDR3, as DNA: TGTGCCAGCAGCCTAAGACTCGGGCCTCAACCCACTGAAGCTTTCTTT.

This clonotype was counted at least ten times. This rearrangement joins TRBV5-1 to TRBJ2-5; D may match TRBD1 or TRBD2 (5 bases each). This CDR3 contains 14 residues. Trimming stripped 2 bases from V and 5 bases from J, with 13 bases between. Germline V gene lookup returns CDR1 SGHRS and CDR2 YFSETQ. CDR3: CASSLYGARETQYF. DNA of the CDR3: TGCGCCAGCAGCTTATACGGGGCTAGGGAGACCCAGTACTTC. Complete variable domain (other parts from reference TRBV5-1 and TRBJ2-5): KAGVTQTPRYLIKTRGQQVTLSCSPISGHRSVSWYQQTPGQGLQFLFEYFSETQRNKGNFPGRFSGRQFSNSRSEMNVSTLELGDSALYLCASSLYGARETQYFGPGTRLLVL.

V and J are TRBV7-6 and TRBJ1-3, with D hard to call. V was pared by 9 bases and J by 4 bases, with 19 bases between. Germline CDR1 SGHVS, CDR2 FNYEAQ. The CDR3 extends over 15 amino acids. The CDR3 DNA reads TGTGCCAGTGGGGTAGGGAGTTCTCTGGGAAACACCATATATTTT. Residues: CASGVGSSLGNTIYF. Full variable domain (remainder filled in from reference TRBV7-6 and TRBJ1-3): GAGVSQSPRYKVTKRGQDVALRCDPISGHVSLYWYRQALGQGPEFLTYFNYEAQQDKSGLPNDRFSAERPEGSISTLTIQRTEQRDSAMYRCASGVGSSLGNTIYFGEGSWLTVV.

The chain carries TRBV3-1 and TRBJ2-1, with 8 bases identical to TRBD2. This CDR3 comprises 15 residues. CDR1 and CDR2 from the germline V gene are LGHDT and YNNKEL (reference sequence). The V gene end was trimmed by 4 bases and the J gene end by 10 bases; junction bases not matched to a gene: 12. The CDR3 is CASSPPHGTRDEQFF. Here the CDR3 DNA reads TGTGCCAGCAGCCCACCCCACGGGACTAGGGACGAGCAGTTCTTC.

This clonotype was counted between two and nine times. J is TRBJ2-3 and V is TRBV7-3, with D perhaps TRBD1 or TRBD2 (6 bases each). From germline, CDR1 is SGHTA and CDR2 FQGTGA. Between the trimmed V and J ends, which lost 2 bases and 2 bases, there was a span of 11 bases. The CDR3 runs to 15 residues. CDR3 nucleotides: TGTGCCAGCAGCTTATGGGGGGCCACCACAGATACGCAGTATTTT. Protein sequence: CASSLWGATTDTQYF.

This clonotype was picked up many times. The chain employs TRBV5-1 and TRBJ1-5; 8 positions agree with TRBD1. V lost 2 bases and J lost 4; bases outside the gene matches: 8. The CDR3 contains 16 residues. The germline CDR1 and CDR2 sequences are SGHRS and YFSETQ. CDR3 amino acids: CASSFDGQGANQPQHF. CDR3 bases: TGCGCCAGCAGCTTCGACGGACAGGGAGCAAATCAGCCCCAGCATTTT. Using reference TRBV5-1 and TRBJ1-5 for the parts outside the CDR3, the full variable domain is KAGVTQTPRYLIKTRGQQVTLSCSPISGHRSVSWYQQTPGQGLQFLFEYFSETQRNKGNFPGRFSGRQFSNSRSEMNVSTLELGDSALYLCASSFDGQGANQPQHFGDGTRLSIL.

This chain joins TRBV30 and TRBJ1-6; possible D gene TRBD1, 6 bases. CDR3 length: 15 residues. Trimming removed 3 bases at V and 9 bases at J, with 18 bases between. Germline V gene lookup returns CDR1 GTSNPN and CDR2 SVGIG (reference sequence). The CDR3 here is CAWRLNQGHFSPLHF. The CDR3 region has the DNA TGTGCCTGGAGACTGAATCAGGGGCATTTTTCACCCCTCCACTTT. The whole variable domain, remainder taken from reference TRBV30 and TRBJ1-6, is SQTIHQWPATLVQPVGSPLSLECTVEGTSNPNLYWYRQAAGRGLQLLFYSVGIGQISSEVPQNLSASRPQDRQFILSSKKLLLSDSGFYLCAWRLNQGHFSPLHFGNGTRLTVT.

For this clonotype: At one of its ends the junction is not consistent with the germline gene, which may arise from a read error. V gene TRBV11-3 combines with J gene TRBJ2-1; unclear D gene. The CDR3 is 11 amino acids. From germline, CDR1 is SGHNT and CDR2 YENEEA. The CDR3 is CASSLAMFYQF. CDR3 in DNA: TGTGCCAGCAGCTTAGCCATGTTCTACCAGTTC. Full variable domain (remainder filled in from reference TRBV11-3 and TRBJ2-1): EAGVVQSPRYKIIEKKQPVAFWCNPISGHNTLYWYLQNLGQGPELLIRYENEEAVDDSQLPKDRFSAERLKGVDSTLKIQPAELGDSAVYLCASSLAMFYQFGPGTRLTVL.

The chain combines TRBV20-1 with TRBJ2-1, with D maybe TRBD2 (5 bases). V was shortened by 3 bases and J by 4 bases, with 10 bases between the two germline ends. CDR3 length: 13 amino acids. Germline V CDR1 and CDR2: DFQATT, SNEGSKA (reference sequence). The DNA for the CDR3 is TGCAGTGCTAGTAGCGAGCTTTACAATGAGCAGTTCTTC. Protein product: CSASSELYNEQFF.

In the case of this clonotype: A much larger clone lies one base from this, so it may be a read error. The rearrangement links TRBV3-1 to TRBJ1-1, with D possibly TRBD1 on 5 matching bases. V gave up 0 bases and J gave up 1 base, with 9 bases separating them. The CDR3 is made up of 15 amino acids. The germline V gene has CDR1 LGHDT and CDR2 YNNKEL (reference sequence). The CDR3 reads CASSQDPGWNTEAFF. CDR3 coding DNA: TGTGCCAGCAGCCAAGACCCAGGGTGGAACACTGAAGCTTTCTTT.